This T cell receptor (beta chain) is drawn from a study of shared clonotypes between healthy human individuals. Looking at the study overall: Used for every donor were three CD4 naive, three CD4 memory, two CD8 naive and one CD8 memory plate. General study points: The authors sampled blood alone, and tissue repertoires likely differ. With four donors compared, around 5% of naive CD4 clonotypes were shared. Larger estimated richness was generally seen in naive subsets than in memory subsets.

The ends were cut back, 2 bases at V and 9 bases at J, with 22 bases in the middle. CDR3 length: 16 amino acids. Germline CDR1 is SGHVS and CDR2 is FNYEAQ. CD45RO-negative, CCR7-selected cells formed the naive CD8 fraction, which excluded terminally differentiated effector memory CD45RA+ cells. Turning to this clone: Its antigen is not known.

Sequenced by immunoSEQ multiplex PCR; TCRdb stores in-frame clones only, minus some. The sample holds about 680,000 clones, roughly 94% seen once. The rearrangement joins TRBV7-6 to TRBJ2-5, with D maybe TRBD1 (6 bases). The receptor was isolated from a man aged 30 to 39 in good health. Input material: naive CD8+ T cells sorted from blood. The CDR3 loop reads CASSLPGHAVLPSQYF. DNA of the CDR3: TGTGCCAGCAGCTTACCGGGACACGCCGTTTTACCGTCCCAGTACTTC.